Reported below is one T cell receptor (beta chain). The antigen remains undetermined. The assay was immunoSEQ multiplex PCR, and TCRdb's table has in-frame clones only and misses some. This repertoire shows roughly 150,000 clones, under 90% found once; its top ten account for about 9.4%. V shed 7 bases and J 5 bases; nucleotides not matched to a gene: 4. Germline assignment: CDR1 SGHAT and CDR2 FQNNGV. The CDR3 runs 13 residues. The data are from a study of cytomegalovirus exposure and HLA in healthy donors. Findings and limits, study-wide: A few CMV-associated chains proved CMV antigen-specific in vitro. The study labeled 164 TCR beta chains cytomegalovirus-associated.

The source of this sequence is a woman aged 18-35 years in good health and CMV-seropositive. The sample consisted of PBMCs. V usage is TRBV11-2 and J usage is TRBJ2-5, with 10 bases fitting TRBD1. The CDR3 nucleotides read TGTGCCAGCAATCGGGACAGGGGTGAGACCCAGTACTTC. This gives the protein CASNRDRGETQYF.